Listed here is a single TCR beta chain. The antigen remains unidentified. Only in-frame clones appear in the TCRdb table, and some are missing; sequencing was by immunoSEQ multiplex PCR. The sample holds over 60,000 clones; approximately 78% are singletons and the top ten take around 2%. The data stem from a study of OX40 agonist ivuxolimab in advanced cancers. Study as a whole: Each patient was given ivuxolimab into a vein every 2 weeks, at 0.01 to 10 mg/kg. Broader study findings: Several nonresponders also turned out to have low normalized T-cell clonal expansion.

With autoimmune disease history or systemic immunosuppression, patients were excluded. The CDR3 loop spans 14 amino acids. Germline CDR1 reads MGHDK; CDR2 reads SYGVNS. V was cut by 6 bases and J by 0 bases, with 10 bases left in between. The sequence derives from an adult with an advanced solid tumor such as melanoma, head and neck, liver or kidney cancer. The chain carries TRBV25-1 and TRBJ2-3; D is uncertain. Sequencing used CD4+ or CD8+ T cells sorted from blood, obtained in a trial of the OX40 agonist ivuxolimab. The CDR3: CASRRRQSTDTQYF. DNA for the CDR3: TGTGCCAGCAGGAGGCGTCAGAGCACAGATACGCAGTATTTT.